This TCR beta chain was documented in a study of CD8+ T cells in alopecia areata. On the study more broadly: Once tofacitinib had been taken for 6 to 18 months, 6 months off drug followed. Overall study findings and caveats: Under tofacitinib, numerous expanded lesional clonotypes remained detectable in scalp and blood. The treated group had a single nonresponder, limiting CD8+ expansion-response conclusions.

cDNA serving as the sequencing template came from extracted, reverse transcribed RNA. TCRdb keeps only in-frame clones here, not all; method: immunoSEQ multiplex PCR. The table shows approximately 200,000 clones, with about three fifths occurring only once. Treatment of the sample: oral pan-JAK inhibitor, 5-10 mg twice daily. From alopecia areata patients, lesional scalp punch biopsies and peripheral blood were collected. Concerning this clone: Antigen specificity is unknown.

Per the germline V gene, CDR1 is SNHLY and CDR2 is FYNNEI. Trimming cost V 5 bases and J 1 base, with 14 bases left between them. The CDR3 is 15 residues long. The source was CD4+ T cells sorted from blood, collected at week 24, from a patient treated with tofacitinib. The rearrangement joins TRBV2 to TRBJ1-1; D gene uncertain. The sequence came from a human donor with alopecia areata. CDR3 in amino acids: CASSRRARENTEAFF. As DNA, the CDR3 is TGTGCCAGCAGTCGCCGGGCCCGGGAGAACACTGAAGCTTTCTTT.